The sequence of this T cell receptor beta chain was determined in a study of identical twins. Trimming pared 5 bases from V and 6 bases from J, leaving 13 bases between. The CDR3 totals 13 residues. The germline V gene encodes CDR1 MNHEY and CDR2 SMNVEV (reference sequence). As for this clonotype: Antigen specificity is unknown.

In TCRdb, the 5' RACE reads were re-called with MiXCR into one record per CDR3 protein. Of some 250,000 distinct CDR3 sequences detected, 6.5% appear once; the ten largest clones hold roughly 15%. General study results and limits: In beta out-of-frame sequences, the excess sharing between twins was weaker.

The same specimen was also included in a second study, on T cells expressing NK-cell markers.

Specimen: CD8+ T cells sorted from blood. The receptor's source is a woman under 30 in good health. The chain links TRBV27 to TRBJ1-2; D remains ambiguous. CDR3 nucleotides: TGTGCCAGCAGTCCTTCGGAGGGCCATGGCTACACCTTC. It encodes CASSPSEGHGYTF.